In its sample, the clone carrying this T cell receptor beta chain was seen many times. Its antigen is still unknown. The data derive from a study of CD8 T cells in ankylosing spondylitis. Study-level points and caveats: The study identified a TCR beta motif of under ten highly homologous variants that appeared characteristic of ankylosing spondylitis blood. Matched ankylosing spondylitis synovial fluid reportedly contained a significantly enriched population of disease-linked clones. Those disease-linked clones were CD8+; they were also relatively rare in peripheral blood.

Libraries for TCR beta were made by quantitative 5'-RACE with molecular barcodes. TCRdb re-called the 5' RACE reads with MiXCR, one entry per CDR3 protein. This sample carries 150,000 to 200,000 distinct CDR3 sequences, 10% to 15% of them seen once, and the ten largest clones take approximately 11%. Looked up from germline, CDR1 is SEHNR and CDR2 is FQNEAQ (reference sequence). Trimming shortened V by 5 bases and J by 1 base, and 17 bases separated the two germline ends. The CDR3 covers 16 residues. This clonotype was obtained from a female donor with ankylosing spondylitis or in good health (not recorded which). The sequenced material came from blood, either unsorted or a sorted T cell fraction (not recorded which). The chain joins TRBV7-9 to TRBJ1-1; D gene unclear. In nucleotides, the CDR3 is TGTGCCAGCAGCCCCCCGGGAGGTCAGAGGAACACTGAAGCTTTCTTT. This translates into CASSPPGGQRNTEAFF. Using reference TRBV7-9 and TRBJ1-1 for the parts outside the CDR3, the full variable domain is DTGVSQNPRHKITKRGQNVTFRCDPISEHNRLYWYRQTLGQGPEFLTYFQNEAQLEKSRLLSDRFSAERPKGSFSTLEIQRTEQGDSAMYLCASSPPGGQRNTEAFFGQGTRLTVV.